One and the same sample provided the 3 T cell receptor beta chains below, sequenced in a study of regulatory T cells in long-lasting Graves disease. iRepertoire HTBI primers and Arm-PCR of CDR3 regions built TCR beta libraries. Each CDR3 protein is one row after TCRdb ran MiXCR on the multiplex PCR reads. The table has 500,000 or so distinct CDR3 sequences, about 14% seen once. The time point was: newly diagnosed GD, antithyroid drugs for less than 3 months. Isolated PBMC RNA provided the starting material for the TCR library. The sample was also linked to a second study, of T cells in Graves' hyperthyroidism and ophthalmopathy.

The source was peripheral blood mononuclear cells (PBMCs), collected at new diagnosis, from a patient treated with antithyroid drugs. The receptor set was obtained from a woman aged 45-65 years with Graves disease.

The V gene is TRBV5-1, the J gene TRBJ2-7, with TRBD1 matching 7 bases. The CDR3 has 14 residues. The V segment lost 5 bases and the J segment 2 bases; nucleotides outside the gene matches: 7. Per the germline V gene, CDR1 is SGHRS and CDR2 is YFSETQ. The CDR3 DNA reads TGCGCCAGCAGACAGGGGCAGGAGACCTACGAGCAGTACTTC. Amino acids: CASRQGQETYEQYF.

This clonotype has a handful of counts. This chain uses TRBV18 with TRBJ1-1, with 8 bases that match TRBD1. The DNA end is more similar to TRBJ1-6, so the J call may be wrong. The CDR3 loop spans 15 amino acids. Germline CDR1 KGHSH, CDR2 LQKENI. The CDR3 DNA sequence: TGTGCCAGCTCACCCGCGGGACAGGCTAATTCACCCCTCCACTTT. Translation gives CASSPAGQANSPLHF.

This clonotype was seen a few times. This chain links TRBV29-1 with TRBJ2-2; TRBD2 might be the D (6 bases). Trimming shortened V by 4 bases and J by 8 bases, and 14 bases separated the two germline ends. This CDR3 is built from 13 residues. CDR1 and CDR2 from the germline V gene are SQVTM and ANQGSEA. CDR3 in amino acids: CSVAERAEGELFF. CDR3 sequence (DNA): TGCAGCGTTGCTGAGCGGGCCGAGGGGGAGCTGTTTTTT.